Listed below are T cell receptor beta chains from one sample, sequenced in a study of high-grade serous ovarian cancer treatment subgroups. The assay was immunoSEQ multiplex PCR, and TCRdb's table has in-frame clones only and misses some. Here the sample spans 340 or so clones, under 85% being singletons. The sample taken for sequencing was tumor tissue. The receptors were sampled from a human donor with high-grade serous ovarian cancer. Each CDR3 is given with its conserved first and last residue. The D gene is left open where the match is weak. Clone sizes are given selectively: once, few, many, or a class where the clone is expanded.

d_gene	v_gene	abundance	j_gene	CDR3nt	CDR3aa
-	TRBV27	-	TRBJ2-7	TGTGCCAGCAGTCAGTGGTCCTCGCGCCGGCACGAGCAGTACTTC	CASSQWSSRRHEQYF
TRBD2	TRBV9	-	TRBJ2-1	TGTGCCAGCAGCGTAGCTGGCGGGAGTGAGCAGTTCTTC	CASSVAGGSEQFF
-	TRBV6-5	-	TRBJ1-1	TGTGCCGCCCAGATTACCTTTGGGAACACTGAAGCTTTCTTT	CAAQITFGNTEAFF
-	TRBV11-1	-	TRBJ2-3	TGTGCCAGCAGCGCAAATATCAGGGAGGATACGCAGTATTTT	CASSANIREDTQYF
-	TRBV6-5	-	TRBJ1-5	TGTGCCAGCAGTTACTCAGGGGATCAGCCCCAGCATTTT	CASSYSGDQPQHF
-	TRBV19	few	TRBJ2-4	TGTGCCAGTAGTATTACCGGTTCCAAAAACATTCAGTACTTC	CASSITGSKNIQYF
TRBD1	TRBV28	-	TRBJ2-7	TGTGCCAGCAGCAGGACAGGGGGCTCGGGAAACGAGCAGTACTTC	CASSRTGGSGNEQYF
-	TRBV27	-	TRBJ2-2	TGTGCCAGCAGAAAACAGGGACCCGGGGAGCTGTTTTTT	CASRKQGPGELFF
TRBD1	TRBV28	-	TRBJ1-2	TGTGCCAGCTTTGCCCGGGACAGTGCCTATGGCTACACCTTC	CASFARDSAYGYTF
-	TRBV2	few	TRBJ2-7	TGTGCCAGCAGAACACCAGTAAGCTCCTACGAGCAGTACTTC	CASRTPVSSYEQYF
TRBD2	TRBV28	-	TRBJ2-5	TGTGCCAGCAGTCCGGGACTAGCGTCGGAGACCCAGTACTTC	CASSPGLASETQYF
-	TRBV29-1	once	TRBJ2-7	TGCAGCGTTAGAACCCTTTCCTACGAGCAGTACTTC	CSVRTLSYEQYF
-	TRBV2	-	TRBJ1-1	TGTGCCAGCAGAGGGGCCAACAGATACACTGAAGCTTTCTTT	CASRGANRYTEAFF
TRBD2	TRBV9	-	TRBJ2-5	TGTGCCAGCAGCGTTGGAGCGGGAGAAGGGGAGACCCAGTACTTC	CASSVGAGEGETQYF
-	TRBV7-2	few	TRBJ1-1	TGTGCCAGCATCCTACAGCCCATGAACACTGAAGCTTTCTTT	CASILQPMNTEAFF
TRBD2	TRBV2	once	TRBJ2-1	TGTGCCAGCAGTGACGGGGGGGGGATCTACAATGAGCAGTTCTTC	CASSDGGGIYNEQFF
-	TRBV7-3	-	TRBJ1-2	TGTGCCAGCAGCCCCGGGCCGTCTAACTATGGCTACACCTTC	CASSPGPSNYGYTF
TRBD1	TRBV19	-	TRBJ1-1	TGTGCCAGTAGTTCCGGACAGGGGGCAGGGACAACTGAAGCTTTCTTT	CASSSGQGAGTTEAFF